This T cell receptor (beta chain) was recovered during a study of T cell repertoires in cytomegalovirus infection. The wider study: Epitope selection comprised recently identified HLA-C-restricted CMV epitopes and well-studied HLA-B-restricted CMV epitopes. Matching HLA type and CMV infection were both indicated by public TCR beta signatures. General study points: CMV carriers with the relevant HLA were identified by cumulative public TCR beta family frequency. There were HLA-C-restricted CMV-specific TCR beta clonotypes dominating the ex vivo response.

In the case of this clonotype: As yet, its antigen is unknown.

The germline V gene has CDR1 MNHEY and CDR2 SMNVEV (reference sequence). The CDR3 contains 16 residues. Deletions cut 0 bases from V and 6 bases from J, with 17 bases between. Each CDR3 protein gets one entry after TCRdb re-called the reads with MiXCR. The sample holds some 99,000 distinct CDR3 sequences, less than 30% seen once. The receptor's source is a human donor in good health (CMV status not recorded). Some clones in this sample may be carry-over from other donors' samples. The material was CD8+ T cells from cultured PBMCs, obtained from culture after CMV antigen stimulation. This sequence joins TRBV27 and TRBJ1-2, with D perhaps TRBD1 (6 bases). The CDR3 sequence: CASSLSMGGLAHGYTF. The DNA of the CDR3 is TGTGCCAGCAGTTTATCGATGGGGGGGCTTGCCCATGGCTACACCTTC.